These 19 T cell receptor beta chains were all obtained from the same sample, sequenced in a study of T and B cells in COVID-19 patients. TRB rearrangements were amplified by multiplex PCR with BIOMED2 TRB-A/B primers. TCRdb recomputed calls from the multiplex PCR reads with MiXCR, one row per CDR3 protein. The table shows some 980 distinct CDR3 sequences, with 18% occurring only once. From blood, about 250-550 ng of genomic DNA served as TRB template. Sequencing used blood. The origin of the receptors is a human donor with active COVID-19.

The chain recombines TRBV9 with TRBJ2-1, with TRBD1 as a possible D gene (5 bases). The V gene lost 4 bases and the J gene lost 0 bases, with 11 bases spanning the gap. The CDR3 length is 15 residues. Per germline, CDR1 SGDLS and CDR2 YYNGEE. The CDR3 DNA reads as TGTGCCAGCAGCCCCCAGGGAAGCTCCTACAATGAGCAGTTCTTC. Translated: CASSPQGSSYNEQFF.

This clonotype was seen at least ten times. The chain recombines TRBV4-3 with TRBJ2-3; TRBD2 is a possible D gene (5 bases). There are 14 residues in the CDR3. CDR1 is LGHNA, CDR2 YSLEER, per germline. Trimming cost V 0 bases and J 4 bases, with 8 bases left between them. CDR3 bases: TGCGCCAGCAGCCAAGATTGGACTCCAGATACGCAGTATTTT. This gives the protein CASSQDWTPDTQYF.

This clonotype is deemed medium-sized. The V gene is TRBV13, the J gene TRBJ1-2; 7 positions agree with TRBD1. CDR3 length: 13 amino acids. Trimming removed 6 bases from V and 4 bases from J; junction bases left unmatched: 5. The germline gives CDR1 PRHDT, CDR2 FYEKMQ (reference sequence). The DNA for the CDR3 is TGTGCCAGCAGAGCAGGGGGAACCTATGGCTACACCTTC. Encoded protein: CASRAGGTYGYTF.

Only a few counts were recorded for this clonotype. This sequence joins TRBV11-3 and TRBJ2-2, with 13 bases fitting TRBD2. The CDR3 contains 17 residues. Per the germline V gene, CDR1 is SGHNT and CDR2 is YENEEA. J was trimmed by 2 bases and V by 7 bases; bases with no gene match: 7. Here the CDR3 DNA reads TGTGCCAGCAACCGACTAGCGGGGGGCCGAAACACCGGGGAGCTGTTTTTT. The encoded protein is CASNRLAGGRNTGELFF.

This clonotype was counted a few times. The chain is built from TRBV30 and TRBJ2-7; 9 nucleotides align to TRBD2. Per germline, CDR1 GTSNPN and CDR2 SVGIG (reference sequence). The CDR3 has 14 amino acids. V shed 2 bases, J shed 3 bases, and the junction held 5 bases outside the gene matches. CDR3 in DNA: TGTGCCTGGAGTCTAGCGGGGCCCAACTACGAGCAGTACTTC. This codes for CAWSLAGPNYEQYF.

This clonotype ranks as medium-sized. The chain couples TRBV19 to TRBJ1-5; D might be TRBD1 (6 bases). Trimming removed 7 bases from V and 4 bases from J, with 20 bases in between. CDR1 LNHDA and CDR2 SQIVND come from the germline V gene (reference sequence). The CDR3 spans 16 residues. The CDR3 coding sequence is TGTGCCAGTACCCGGGGGCGATGGGCGGATAATCAGCCCCAGCATTTT. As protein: CASTRGRWADNQPQHF. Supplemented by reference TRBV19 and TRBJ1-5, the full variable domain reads DGGITQSPKYLFRKEGQNVTLSCEQNLNHDAMYWYRQDPGQGLRLIYYSQIVNDFQKGDIAEGYSVSREKKESFPLTVTSAQKNPTAFYLCASTRGRWADNQPQHFGDGTRLSIL.

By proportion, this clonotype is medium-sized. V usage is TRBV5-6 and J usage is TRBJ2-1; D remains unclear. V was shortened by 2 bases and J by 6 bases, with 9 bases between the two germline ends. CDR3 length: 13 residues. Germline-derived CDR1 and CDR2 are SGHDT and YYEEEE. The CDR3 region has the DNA TGTGCCAGCAGCTTCCGATACACCAATGAGCAGTTCTTC. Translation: CASSFRYTNEQFF.

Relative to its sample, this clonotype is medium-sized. DNA for the CDR3: TGTGCCAGCAGCGGTCTCGGGACAGGGGGAGACGAGCAGTACTTC. Translated: CASSGLGTGGDEQYF. The chain combines TRBV13 with TRBJ2-7; TRBD1 agrees at 11 bases. Germline loops: CDR1 PRHDT, CDR2 FYEKMQ (reference sequence). Trimming took 5 bases from V and 5 from J; bases not matched to a gene: 8. The CDR3 sequence is 15 residues long.

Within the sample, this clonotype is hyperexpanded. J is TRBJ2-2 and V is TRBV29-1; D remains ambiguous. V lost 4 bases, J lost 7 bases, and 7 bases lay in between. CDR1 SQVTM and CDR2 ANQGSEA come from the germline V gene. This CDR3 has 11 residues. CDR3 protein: CSVADIGELFF. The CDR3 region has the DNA TGCAGCGTTGCCGACATCGGGGAGCTGTTTTTT.

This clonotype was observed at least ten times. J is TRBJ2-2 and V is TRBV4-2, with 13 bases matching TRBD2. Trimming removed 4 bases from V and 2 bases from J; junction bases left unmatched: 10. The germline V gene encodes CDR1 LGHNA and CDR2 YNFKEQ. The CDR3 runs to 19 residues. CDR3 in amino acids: CASSRTTSGGPFNTGELFF. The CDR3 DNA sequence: TGTGCCAGCAGCCGGACGACTAGCGGGGGGCCGTTTAACACCGGGGAGCTGTTTTTT.

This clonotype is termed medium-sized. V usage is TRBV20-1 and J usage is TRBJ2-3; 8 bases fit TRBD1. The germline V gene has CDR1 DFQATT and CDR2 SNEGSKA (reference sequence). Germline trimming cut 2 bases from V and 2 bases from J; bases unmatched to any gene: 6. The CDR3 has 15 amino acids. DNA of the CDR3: TGCAGTGCTAGACCCGGACAGGGCAACACAGATACGCAGTATTTT. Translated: CSARPGQGNTDTQYF.

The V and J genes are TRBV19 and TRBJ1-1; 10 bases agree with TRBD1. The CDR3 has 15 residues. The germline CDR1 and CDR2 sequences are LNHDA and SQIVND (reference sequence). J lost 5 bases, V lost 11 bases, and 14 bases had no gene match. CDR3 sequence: CASLDQGQGHTEAFF. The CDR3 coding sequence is TGTGCCTCCTTAGATCAGGGACAGGGGCATACTGAAGCTTTCTTT.

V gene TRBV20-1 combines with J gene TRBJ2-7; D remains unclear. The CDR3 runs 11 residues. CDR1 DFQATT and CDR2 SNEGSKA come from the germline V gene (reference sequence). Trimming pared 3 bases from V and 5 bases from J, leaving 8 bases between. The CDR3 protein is CSASSGHEQYF. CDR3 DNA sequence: TGCAGTGCTAGTTCCGGTCACGAGCAGTACTTC.

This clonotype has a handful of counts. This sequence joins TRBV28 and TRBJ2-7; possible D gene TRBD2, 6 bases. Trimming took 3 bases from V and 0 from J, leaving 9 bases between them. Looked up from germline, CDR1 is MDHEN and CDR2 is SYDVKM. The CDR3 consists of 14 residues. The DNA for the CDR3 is TGTGCCAGCAGTTTTTGGGAGGACTCCTACGAGCAGTACTTC. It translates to CASSFWEDSYEQYF.

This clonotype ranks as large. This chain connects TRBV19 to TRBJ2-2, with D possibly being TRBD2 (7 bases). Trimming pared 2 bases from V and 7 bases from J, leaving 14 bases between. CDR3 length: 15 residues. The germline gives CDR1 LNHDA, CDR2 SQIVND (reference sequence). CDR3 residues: CASSILAGAFGELFF. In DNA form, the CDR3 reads TGTGCCAGTAGTATACTGGCGGGGGCTTTCGGGGAGCTGTTTTTT.

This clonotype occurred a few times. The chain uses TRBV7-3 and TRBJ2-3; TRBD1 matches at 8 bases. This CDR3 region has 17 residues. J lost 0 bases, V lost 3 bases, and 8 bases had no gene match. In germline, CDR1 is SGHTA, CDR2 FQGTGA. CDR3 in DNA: TGTGCCAGCAGCTTTGGGGACAGGTTTTCTAGCACAGATACGCAGTATTTT. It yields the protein CASSFGDRFSSTDTQYF.

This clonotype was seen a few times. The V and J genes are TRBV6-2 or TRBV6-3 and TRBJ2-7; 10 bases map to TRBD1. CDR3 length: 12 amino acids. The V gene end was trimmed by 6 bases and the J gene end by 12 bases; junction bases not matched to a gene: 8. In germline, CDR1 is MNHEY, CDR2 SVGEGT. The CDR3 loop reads CASRAGQGRPYF. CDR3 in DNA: TGTGCCAGCAGGGCGGGACAGGGGCGACCGTACTTC.

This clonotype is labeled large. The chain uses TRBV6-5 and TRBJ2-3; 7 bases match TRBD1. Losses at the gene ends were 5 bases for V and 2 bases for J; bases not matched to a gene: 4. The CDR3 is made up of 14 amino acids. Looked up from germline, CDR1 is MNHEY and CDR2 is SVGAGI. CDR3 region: CASSITGVTDTQYF. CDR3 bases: TGTGCCAGCAGTATCACAGGGGTCACAGATACGCAGTATTTT.

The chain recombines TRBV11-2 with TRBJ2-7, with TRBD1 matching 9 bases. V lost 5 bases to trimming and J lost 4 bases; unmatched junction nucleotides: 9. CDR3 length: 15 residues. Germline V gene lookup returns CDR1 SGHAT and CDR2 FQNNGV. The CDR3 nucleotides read TGTGCCAGCAGCCCTGACAGGGGGGCATTATACGAGCAGTACTTC. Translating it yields CASSPDRGALYEQYF. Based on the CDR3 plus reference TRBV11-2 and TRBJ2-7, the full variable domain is EAGVAQSPRYKIIEKRQSVAFWCNPISGHATLYWYQQILGQGPKLLIQFQNNGVVDDSQLPKDRFSAERLKGVDSTLKIQPAKLEDSAVYLCASSPDRGALYEQYFGPGTRLTVT.